This T cell receptor beta chain originates from a study of shared clonotypes between healthy human individuals. At the level of the study: Every donor yielded three CD4 naive, three CD4 memory, two CD8 naive and one CD8 memory plate. General observations from the study: Roughly 5% of naive CD4 clonotypes were shared across a handful of donors.

V dropped 3 bases and J dropped 8 bases, with 19 bases sitting between them. This CDR3 spans 15 amino acids. Germline V gene lookup returns CDR1 SEHNR and CDR2 FQNEAQ (reference sequence). Using approximately 200 ng DNA, 30,000 to 35,000 T cell genomes, the sorted-subset replicate PCRs were run. The data were produced by immunoSEQ multiplex PCR, yet TCRdb's version contains in-frame clones alone and is incomplete. The repertoire has some 680,000 clones, more than 70% of them found once; the top ten carry around 1.8%. As regards this clone: What it binds is unknown.

Investigators divided CD4+ cells into CD45RA+ naive and CD45RA-negative memory subsets. What was sequenced was memory CD4+ T cells sorted from blood. Subset described: CD45RA-negative fraction. The TCR was taken from a woman under 40 in good health. The rearrangement joins TRBV7-9 to TRBJ1-2; D may be TRBD1 (6 bases). The CDR3 nucleotides are TGTGCCAGCAGCTTTCCGACAGGAGCCTTAGGAGGCTACACCTTC. It yields the protein CASSFPTGALGGYTF.